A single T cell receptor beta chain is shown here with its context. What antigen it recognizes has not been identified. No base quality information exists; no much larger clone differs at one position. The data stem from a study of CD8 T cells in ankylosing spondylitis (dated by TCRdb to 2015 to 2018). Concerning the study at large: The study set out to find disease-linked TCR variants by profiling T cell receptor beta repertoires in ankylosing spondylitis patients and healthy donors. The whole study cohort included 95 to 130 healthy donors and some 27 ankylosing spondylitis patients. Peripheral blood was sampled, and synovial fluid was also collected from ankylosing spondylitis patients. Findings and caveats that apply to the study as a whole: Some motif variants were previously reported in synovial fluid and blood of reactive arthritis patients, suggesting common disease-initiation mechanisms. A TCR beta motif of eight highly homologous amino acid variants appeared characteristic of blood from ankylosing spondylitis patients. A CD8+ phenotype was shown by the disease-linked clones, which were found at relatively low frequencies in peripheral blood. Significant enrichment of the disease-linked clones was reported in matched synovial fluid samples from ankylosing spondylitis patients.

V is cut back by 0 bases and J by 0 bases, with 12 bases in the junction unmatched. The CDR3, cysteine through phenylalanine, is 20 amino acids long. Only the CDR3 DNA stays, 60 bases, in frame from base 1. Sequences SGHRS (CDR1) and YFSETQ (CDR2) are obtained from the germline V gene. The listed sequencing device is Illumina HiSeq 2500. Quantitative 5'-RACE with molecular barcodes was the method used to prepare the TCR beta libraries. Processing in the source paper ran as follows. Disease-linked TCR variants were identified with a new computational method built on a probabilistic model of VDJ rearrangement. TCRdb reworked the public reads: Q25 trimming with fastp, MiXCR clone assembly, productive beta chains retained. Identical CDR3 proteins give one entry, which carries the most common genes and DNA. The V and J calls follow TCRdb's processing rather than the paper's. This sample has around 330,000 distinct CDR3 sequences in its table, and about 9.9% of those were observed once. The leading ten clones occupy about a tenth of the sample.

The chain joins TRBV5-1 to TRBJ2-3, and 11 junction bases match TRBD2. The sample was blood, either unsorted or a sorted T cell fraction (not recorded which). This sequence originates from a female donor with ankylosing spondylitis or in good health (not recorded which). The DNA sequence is TGCGCCAGCAGCTTGGGGAATTCCGGGACTAGCGGATCCAGCACAGATACGCAGTATTTT. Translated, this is CASSLGNSGTSGSSTDTQYF.